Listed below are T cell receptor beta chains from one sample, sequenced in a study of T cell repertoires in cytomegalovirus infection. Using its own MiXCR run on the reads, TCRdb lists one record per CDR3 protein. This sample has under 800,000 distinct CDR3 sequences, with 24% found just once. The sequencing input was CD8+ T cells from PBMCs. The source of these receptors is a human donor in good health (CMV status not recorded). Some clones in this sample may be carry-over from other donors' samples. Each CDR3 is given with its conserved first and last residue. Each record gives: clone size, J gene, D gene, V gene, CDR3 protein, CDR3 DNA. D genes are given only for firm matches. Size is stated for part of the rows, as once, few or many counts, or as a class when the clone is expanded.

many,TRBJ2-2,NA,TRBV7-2,CASSYRVSNTGELFF,TGTGCCAGCAGCTACAGGGTTTCGAACACCGGGGAGCTGTTTTTT
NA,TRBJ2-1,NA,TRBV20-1,CSARDIGDEQFF,TGCAGTGCTAGAGACATCGGGGACGAGCAGTTCTTC
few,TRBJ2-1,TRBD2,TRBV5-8,CASDPRVSGGMGFSGNEQFF,TGTGCCAGCGACCCGAGGGTTAGCGGGGGGATGGGGTTTTCCGGCAATGAGCAGTTCTTC
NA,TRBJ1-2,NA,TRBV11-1,CASRPRGGDYGYTF,TGTGCCAGCAGACCCAGGGGCGGCGACTATGGCTACACCTTC
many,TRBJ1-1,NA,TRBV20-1,CSAPTGYTEAFF,TGCAGTGCTCCGACGGGATACACTGAAGCTTTCTTT
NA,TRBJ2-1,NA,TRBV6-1,CASSYSGSEQFF,TGTGCCAGCAGTTATTCAGGGAGTGAGCAGTTCTTC
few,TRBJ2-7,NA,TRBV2,CASSEVDYEQYF,TGTGCCAGCAGTGAGGTCGATTACGAGCAGTACTTC
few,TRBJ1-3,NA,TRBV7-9,CASHSKSVDSGNTIYF,TGTGCCAGCCACTCAAAGTCAGTCGACTCTGGAAACACCATATATTTT
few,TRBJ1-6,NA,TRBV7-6,CASSARTASNSPLHF,TGTGCCAGCAGCGCCCGGACAGCTAGCAATTCACCCCTCCACTTT
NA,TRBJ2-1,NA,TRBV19,CASSISGQLSNNEQFF,TGTGCCAGTAGTATTTCTGGACAGCTGAGTAACAATGAGCAGTTCTTC
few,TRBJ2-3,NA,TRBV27,CASSSSARNTQYF,TGTGCCAGCAGTTCTAGCGCGAGGAATACGCAGTATTTT
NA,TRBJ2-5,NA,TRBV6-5,CASSYSMAEQETQYF,TGTGCCAGCAGTTACAGTATGGCAGAACAAGAGACCCAGTACTTC
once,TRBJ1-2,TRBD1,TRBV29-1,CCVEDRVFYGYTF,TGCTGCGTTGAGGACAGGGTTTTTTATGGCTACACCTTC
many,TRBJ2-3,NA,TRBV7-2,CASSSHTGTADITDTQYF,TGTGCCAGCAGCTCCCACACGGGTACAGCGGATATCACAGATACGCAGTATTTT
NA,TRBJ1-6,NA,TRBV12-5,CASGLSPLRDADNSPLHF,TGTGCTAGTGGTTTGTCGCCCCTCAGGGACGCCGATAATTCACCCCTCCACTTT
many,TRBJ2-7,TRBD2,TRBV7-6,CASSPRGLTSYEQYF,TGTGCCAGCAGCCCGAGGGGACTAACTTCCTACGAGCAGTACTTC